This note documents a single T cell receptor beta chain sequence. Its antigen remains unidentified. It was with 60 Vbeta and 13 Jbeta primers that the PCR ran. Method: immunoSEQ multiplex PCR; TCRdb's copy keeps in-frame clones and lacks some. The top ten hold about 1.7% of the sample, which has 150,000 to 200,000 clones, roughly four fifths seen once. The CDR3 has 14 residues. The germline V gene has CDR1 SGHRS and CDR2 YFSETQ. V shed 3 bases, J shed 2 bases, and the junction held 4 bases outside the gene matches. This sample is part of a study of cytomegalovirus exposure and HLA in healthy donors. Broader study findings: Within an earlier analysis, most TCR beta V segments proved productive either about 87% or about 30% of the time.

The chain employs TRBV5-1 and TRBJ1-2; 7 positions match TRBD1. Sequenced material: PBMCs. The receptor comes from a woman between 18 and 29 years old in good health and CMV-seronegative. DNA for the CDR3: TGCGCCAGCAGCTCACCGGGACAGAACTATGGCTACACCTTC. Its translation is CASSSPGQNYGYTF.